The 26 T cell receptor beta chains presented below share a single source sample, sequenced in a study of T cells in Graves' hyperthyroidism and ophthalmopathy. TCR beta CDR3 region amplification was performed from RNA transcripts. The HTBI primer set drove a first-round RT-PCR of the TCR CDR3. TCRdb re-derived calls from the multiplex PCR reads in MiXCR, one entry per CDR3 protein. The table has about 420,000 distinct CDR3 sequences, roughly 13% seen once. The sequenced material came from blood. The source of these receptors is a woman younger than 35 with Graves' hyperthyroidism.

This clonotype was counted at least ten times. The V and J genes are TRBV28 and TRBJ1-2, with D unresolved. In germline, CDR1 is MDHEN, CDR2 SYDVKM. The CDR3 covers 15 residues. Trimming removed 5 bases at V and 3 bases at J, with 16 bases between. The CDR3 sequence is CASSPWVEVHYGYTF. CDR3 nucleotides: TGTGCCAGCAGTCCGTGGGTTGAGGTGCACTATGGCTACACCTTC.

Many counts were recorded for this clonotype. The chain is built from TRBV12-3 or TRBV12-4 and TRBJ2-3; D is unresolved. V lost 2 bases and J lost 6, with 6 bases in between. This CDR3 spans 12 amino acids. The CDR3 DNA sequence: TGTGCCAGCAGTTTACCGGTGGATACGCAGTATTTT. Translating gives CASSLPVDTQYF.

This clonotype was detected many times. This chain connects TRBV5-6 to TRBJ2-5; perhaps TRBD1 as D (6 bases). V gave up 6 bases and J gave up 5 bases, with 23 bases separating them. CDR3 length: 16 amino acids. The germline CDR1 and CDR2 sequences are SGHDT and YYEEEE. Here the CDR3 DNA reads TGTGCCAGCACCCATTTTACACAGGGTACTTTGGAGACCCAGTACTTC. It is translated as CASTHFTQGTLETQYF. Drawing the rest from reference TRBV5-6 and TRBJ2-5, the complete variable domain is DAGVTQSPTHLIKTRGQQVTLRCSPKSGHDTVSWYQQALGQGPQFIFQYYEEEERQRGNFPDRFSGHQFPNYSSELNVNALLLGDSALYLCASTHFTQGTLETQYFGPGTRLLVL.

About this clonotype: This may be a read error: a much more frequent sequence differs by one nucleotide. The chain links TRBV30 to TRBJ2-1; no definite D call. The CDR3 runs 14 residues. Trimming stripped 4 bases from V and 1 base from J, with 11 bases between. Germline CDR1 GTSNPN, CDR2 SVGIG (reference sequence). CDR3 sequence reads: CAWTGPNSYNEQFF. The CDR3 region has the DNA TGTGCCTGGACTGGACCCAATTCCTACAATGAGCAGTTCTTC.

This clonotype was counted only a few times. The chain couples TRBV6-1 to TRBJ1-5; D gene unclear. CDR3 length equals 13 residues. The V end lost 6 bases, the J end lost 1 base, and 7 bases lay between the germline ends. Germline V gives CDR1 MNHNS, CDR2 SASEGT. The CDR3: CASRGRSNQPQHF. The DNA of the CDR3 is TGTGCCAGCAGGGGCAGGAGCAATCAGCCCCAGCATTTT.

This clonotype showed up many times. V and J are TRBV20-1 and TRBJ2-1; D perhaps matches TRBD2 (5 bases). Trimming removed 1 base at V and 3 bases at J, with 10 bases between. The germline gives CDR1 DFQATT, CDR2 SNEGSKA (reference sequence). The CDR3 runs 14 residues. In DNA, the CDR3 is TGCAGTGCTAGAGTTCTAGCTGACTACAATGAGCAGTTCTTC. The encoded protein is CSARVLADYNEQFF.

This clonotype was recorded many times. This chain connects TRBV30 to TRBJ2-2; TRBD1 matches 7 bases. Germline V gene sequence: CDR1 GTSNPN, CDR2 SVGIG (reference sequence). V gave up 0 bases and J gave up 1 base; unmatched junction bases: 5. CDR3 size: 16 residues. The chain's CDR3 is CAWSVLGQLNTGELFF. The CDR3 DNA reads TGTGCCTGGAGTGTACTGGGACAGTTGAACACCGGGGAGCTGTTTTTT. The full variable domain, its missing parts supplied by reference TRBV30 and TRBJ2-2, is SQTIHQWPATLVQPVGSPLSLECTVEGTSNPNLYWYRQAAGRGLQLLFYSVGIGQISSEVPQNLSASRPQDRQFILSSKKLLLSDSGFYLCAWSVLGQLNTGELFFGEGSRLTVL.

This clonotype showed up many times. V is TRBV20-1 and J is TRBJ2-1; 15 bases map to TRBD2. With 6 bases clipped from V and 6 bases from J, the junction kept 12 bases outside the gene matches. Per germline, CDR1 DFQATT and CDR2 SNEGSKA (reference sequence). This CDR3 has 17 amino acids. The CDR3 region is CSARYPGLAGGSNEQFF. The CDR3 DNA sequence: TGCAGTGCCCGATACCCTGGACTAGCGGGAGGGTCCAATGAGCAGTTCTTC.

The chain uses TRBV18 and TRBJ2-1; 8 bases align to TRBD2. Germline trimming cut 3 bases from V and 4 bases from J; bases unmatched to any gene: 8. Looked up from germline, CDR1 is KGHSH and CDR2 is LQKENI. The CDR3 loop spans 16 amino acids. This CDR3 is CASSPGIAGTYNEQFF. Here the CDR3 DNA reads TGTGCCAGCTCACCCGGGATAGCGGGAACGTACAATGAGCAGTTCTTC.

This sequence joins TRBV5-1 and TRBJ2-3; 10 bases line up with TRBD1. Germline CDR1 and CDR2: SGHRS and YFSETQ. This CDR3 is 15 amino acids long. J was trimmed by 5 bases and V by 4 bases; bases with no gene match: 7. CDR3 sequence: CASSAGTGELDTQYF. CDR3 nucleotides: TGCGCCAGCAGCGCCGGGACAGGGGAACTAGATACGCAGTATTTT.

This clonotype has a handful of counts. The chain joins TRBV27 to TRBJ1-1; D may be TRBD1 (6 bases). From germline, CDR1 is MNHEY and CDR2 SMNVEV (reference sequence). The length of the CDR3 is 13 residues. Trimming shortened V by 6 bases and J by 5 bases, and 13 bases separated the two germline ends. Written as DNA, the CDR3 is TGTGCCAGCAGACAGGGAAGGAGGACTGAAGCTTTCTTT. It translates to CASRQGRRTEAFF.

The CDR3 DNA follows: TGTGCCAGCAGTTTTCTCAATCCGAGACAGGGGGGGGAGCAGTACTTC. Its protein is CASSFLNPRQGGEQYF. The chain joins TRBV27 to TRBJ2-7, with 9 bases identical to TRBD1. The V gene end was trimmed by 3 bases and the J gene end by 7 bases; junction bases not matched to a gene: 13. This CDR3 has 16 residues. In germline, CDR1 is MNHEY, CDR2 SMNVEV (reference sequence).

This clonotype is a singleton in its sample. The V gene is TRBV19, the J gene TRBJ2-2; 12 nucleotides agree with TRBD2. There are 19 residues in the CDR3. Germline V lookup: CDR1 LNHDA, CDR2 SQIVND (reference sequence). Unmatched junction bases numbered 12, after V lost 3 bases and J lost 4 bases. CDR3 DNA sequence: TGTGCCAGTAGTATTTTACAGTGGGGACTAGCGGGTCCCACCGGGGAGCTGTTTTTT. Amino acids: CASSILQWGLAGPTGELFF.

As for this clonotype: A clone one base away is much larger, so this may be a read error. This chain links TRBV29-1 with TRBJ2-7; D may be TRBD2 (6 bases). The end of the DNA fits TRBJ2-1 better, so the J call may be wrong. The CDR3 spans 13 residues. Looked up from germline, CDR1 is SQVTM and CDR2 is ANQGSEA. CDR3 DNA sequence: TGCAGCGTTGTTTCGGGGGACTCCTACGAGCAGTTCTTC. Amino acid sequence: CSVVSGDSYEQFF.

This clonotype was seen a few times. This sequence joins TRBV6-9 and TRBJ2-7; 7 bases are a match to TRBD2. This CDR3 region has 16 residues. Trimming cost V 4 bases and J 2 bases; bases outside gene matches: 11. CDR1 is MNHGY and CDR2 is SVAAGI in the germline V gene. CDR3 nucleotide sequence: TGTGCCAGCAGTTCGACCCGAGCGGGACCACCCTACGAGCAGTACTTC. This translates into CASSSTRAGPPYEQYF.

This clonotype has a count of ten or more. The chain links TRBV7-9 to TRBJ2-1, with D perhaps TRBD1 (5 bases). Looked up from germline, CDR1 is SEHNR and CDR2 is FQNEAQ (reference sequence). Trimming left V 8 bases short and J 8 bases short, with 13 bases between. The CDR3 is 12 amino acids. The CDR3: CASQGLYDEQFF. For the CDR3, the DNA is TGTGCCAGCCAGGGCCTTTACGATGAGCAGTTCTTC.

This clonotype has ten or more counts. V is TRBV12-3 or TRBV12-4 and J is TRBJ1-1, with TRBD1 matching 11 bases. The CDR3 runs 15 residues. V shed 4 bases and J 4 bases; nucleotides not matched to a gene: 5. CDR3 loop: CASSSTGQGGTEAFF. The CDR3 DNA reads TGTGCCAGCAGTTCAACGGGACAGGGGGGCACTGAAGCTTTCTTT.

The table lists this clonotype with many counts. The CDR3 DNA reads as TGCGCCAGCAGCCCCTACTCTGGGACAGGGTCTGGCTACACCTTC. Encoded protein: CASSPYSGTGSGYTF. The V call is TRBV5-1, the J call TRBJ1-2; 9 positions agree with TRBD1. The CDR3 runs 15 residues. The J segment lost 7 bases and the V segment lost 4 bases, leaving 11 bases of the junction unmatched. CDR1 SGHRS and CDR2 YFSETQ come from the germline V gene.

This clonotype was observed at least ten times. The chain is built from TRBV27 and TRBJ2-4; 9 bases align to TRBD1. Trimming at V came to 6 bases and at J to 4 bases, leaving 4 bases not matched to a gene. Germline V gene lookup returns CDR1 MNHEY and CDR2 SMNVEV (reference sequence). This CDR3 has 14 amino acids. For the CDR3, the DNA is TGTGCCAGCAGGCCCGGGACAGGGAAAAACATTCAGTACTTC. This gives the protein CASRPGTGKNIQYF.

This clonotype was detected many times. In DNA, the CDR3 is TGTGCCAGCAGCCAAGATGTGGGGAGAGAGACCCAGTACTTC. Its protein is CASSQDVGRETQYF. J is TRBJ2-5 and V is TRBV14; weak D call: TRBD2 (5 bases). V was cut by 0 bases and J by 4 bases, with 9 bases left in between. The CDR3 totals 14 residues. Germline loops: CDR1 SGHDN, CDR2 FVKESK.

This clonotype was detected ten times or more. The V call is TRBV28, the J call TRBJ2-1; 10 positions agree with TRBD1. The CDR3 has 16 amino acids. The ends lost 3 bases at V and 0 bases at J; junction bases unmatched: 2. CDR1 and CDR2 from the germline V gene are MDHEN and SYDVKM. The CDR3 spells CASSLDRGFSYNEQFF. Here the CDR3 DNA reads TGTGCCAGCAGTTTGGACAGGGGGTTCTCCTACAATGAGCAGTTCTTC.

In this sample, this clonotype turned up many times. This chain joins TRBV15 and TRBJ2-7; 8 nucleotides agree with TRBD2. The germline CDR1 and CDR2 sequences are LNHNV and YYDKDF (reference sequence). J lost 2 bases, V lost 0 bases, and 6 bases had no gene match. The CDR3 totals 16 residues. CDR3: CATSRDRLALTYEQYF. In nucleotides, the CDR3 is TGTGCCACCAGCAGAGATCGACTAGCGCTCACCTACGAGCAGTACTTC.

The chain joins TRBV7-9 to TRBJ2-7, with 8 nucleotides matching TRBD2. CDR1 is SEHNR, CDR2 FQNEAQ, per germline (reference sequence). J lost 2 bases, V lost 3 bases, and 9 bases had no gene match. The CDR3 totals 16 residues. DNA of the CDR3: TGTGCCAGCAGCTTGATAAGCGGGGGAGCCCCCTACGAGCAGTACTTC. Amino acid sequence: CASSLISGGAPYEQYF.

This clonotype was seen at least ten times. The chain combines TRBV6-2 or TRBV6-3 with TRBJ2-7; D may correspond to TRBD1 or TRBD2 (6 bases each). Trimming took off 0 bases at V and 3 bases at J, with 12 bases between the two ends. Per germline, CDR1 MNHEY and CDR2 SVGEGT. The CDR3 loop spans 15 amino acids. The CDR3 nucleotides read TGTGCCAGCAGTTACTCGTCGGGGGCTCGCTACGAGCAGTACTTC. Translated: CASSYSSGARYEQYF.

This clonotype was seen ten or more times. The chain uses TRBV7-2 and TRBJ2-5, with D possibly matching TRBD2 (7 bases). The CDR3 runs to 13 residues. Germline V gene sequence: CDR1 SGHTA, CDR2 FQGNSA. Trimming cost V 4 bases and J 5 bases, with 11 bases left between them. The CDR3: CASSSKGGETQYF. The CDR3 DNA sequence: TGTGCCAGCAGCTCAAAGGGGGGGGAGACCCAGTACTTC.

This clonotype was detected many times. The rearrangement joins TRBV7-8 to TRBJ2-5, with no clear D. This CDR3 comprises 14 residues. Trimming removed 5 bases at V and 0 bases at J, with 10 bases between. CDR1 is SGHVS, CDR2 FQNEAQ, per germline. The CDR3 nucleotides are TGTGCCAGCAGCACAAGACGGAACCAAGAGACCCAGTACTTC. It specifies CASSTRRNQETQYF. Based on the CDR3 plus reference TRBV7-8 and TRBJ2-5, the full variable domain is GAGVSQSPRYKVAKRGQDVALRCDPISGHVSLFWYQQALGQGPEFLTYFQNEAQLDKSGLPSDRFFAERPEGSVSTLKIQRTQQEDSAVYLCASSTRRNQETQYFGPGTRLLVL.